This T cell receptor beta chain was sequenced in a study of cytomegalovirus exposure and HLA in healthy donors. From the roughly 120-subject validation cohort, which was separate from the approximately 700-subject first cohort, the donors were drawn. Remarks on this clone: Its antigen is not identified.

With 6 bases clipped from V and 6 bases from J, the junction kept 6 bases outside the gene matches. The CDR3 runs 13 residues. Germline V lookup: CDR1 SQVTM, CDR2 ANQGSEA. Sequencing used immunoSEQ multiplex PCR; TCRdb keeps in-frame clones, though not all of them. The table shows some 100,000 clones, with around nine tenths occurring only once. Findings and caveats of the study: Most observed TCR sequences were rare, whereas some public TCRs were detected in many donors. The study labeled roughly 160 TCR beta chains cytomegalovirus-associated. The CMV antigen specificity of a few CMV-associated chains was confirmed through in vitro analysis.

The receptor's source is a man aged 18 to 29 in good health and CMV-seropositive. The chain recombines TRBV29-1 with TRBJ2-1; 9 positions match TRBD1. Sequenced sample: PBMCs. CDR3 protein: CSVAGTGLNEQFF. Written as DNA, the CDR3 is TGCAGCGTAGCCGGGACAGGGCTCAATGAGCAGTTCTTC.